One T cell receptor (beta chain) is described in this entry. This specimen comes from a study of blood T cell repertoires in COVID-19. Study overall: PBMCs, B-cell-depleted T cells, or T cells provided the cDNA or gDNA that made up the material.

Under the authors' procedure: Reference gene primer amplification yielded estimated nucleated cell counts. The data were produced by immunoSEQ multiplex PCR, yet TCRdb's version contains in-frame clones alone and is incomplete. V and J calls plus clone size are reproduced from that table; the DNA served to infer D and trimming. The sample lists fewer than 400,000 clones; 70% to 90% were seen once. Trimming removed 1 base at V and 1 base at J, with 12 bases between. Germline V gene sequence: CDR1 MGHRA, CDR2 YSYEKL. CDR3 length: 16 amino acids. This TCR came from a human donor in a cohort sampled during active COVID-19. Sequencing used peripheral blood. The chain links TRBV4-1 to TRBJ2-3; weak D call: TRBD1 (5 bases). CDR3 loop: CASSQVVGVRTDTQYF. CDR3 coding DNA: TGCGCCAGCAGCCAAGTTGTAGGGGTCCGCACAGATACGCAGTATTTT.